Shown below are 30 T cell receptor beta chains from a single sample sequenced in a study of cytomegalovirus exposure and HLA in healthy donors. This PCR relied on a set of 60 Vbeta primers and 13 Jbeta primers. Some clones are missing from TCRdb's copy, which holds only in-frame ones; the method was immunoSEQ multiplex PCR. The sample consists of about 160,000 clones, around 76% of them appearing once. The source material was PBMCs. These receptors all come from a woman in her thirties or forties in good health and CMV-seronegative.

The CDR3 loop is CASSFTGQGVDEQFF. For the CDR3, the DNA is TGCGCCAGCAGCTTTACGGGACAGGGGGTTGATGAGCAGTTCTTC. This chain joins TRBV5-1 and TRBJ2-1; TRBD1 agrees at 11 bases. V was clipped by 2 bases and J by 8 bases; unmatched bases: 6. Germline V gene lookup returns CDR1 SGHRS and CDR2 YFSETQ. CDR3 size: 15 residues.

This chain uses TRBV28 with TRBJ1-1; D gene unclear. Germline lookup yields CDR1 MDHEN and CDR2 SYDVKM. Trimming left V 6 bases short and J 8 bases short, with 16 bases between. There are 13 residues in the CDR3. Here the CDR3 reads CASSPAGRREAFF. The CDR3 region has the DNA TGTGCCAGCAGCCCCGCGGGGAGAAGGGAAGCTTTCTTT.

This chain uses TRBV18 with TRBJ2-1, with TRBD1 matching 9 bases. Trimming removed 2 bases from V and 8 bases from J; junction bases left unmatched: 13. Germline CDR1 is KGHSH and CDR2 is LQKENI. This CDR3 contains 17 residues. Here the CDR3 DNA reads TGTGCCAGCTCACCAAGGGGACAGGGCGGAAGTGGGCATGAGCAGTTCTTC. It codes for CASSPRGQGGSGHEQFF.

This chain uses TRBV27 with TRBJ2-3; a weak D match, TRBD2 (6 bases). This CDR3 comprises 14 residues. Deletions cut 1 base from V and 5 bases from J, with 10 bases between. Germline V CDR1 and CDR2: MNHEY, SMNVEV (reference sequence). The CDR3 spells CASSLLMGGDTQYF. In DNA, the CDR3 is TGTGCCAGCAGTTTATTGATGGGAGGAGATACGCAGTATTTT.

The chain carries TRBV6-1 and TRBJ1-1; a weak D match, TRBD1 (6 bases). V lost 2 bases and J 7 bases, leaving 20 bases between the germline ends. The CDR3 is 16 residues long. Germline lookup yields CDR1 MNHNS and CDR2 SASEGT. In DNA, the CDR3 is TGTGCCAGCAGTGAAATAGGGGGTCGAATCGACGGTGAAGCTTTCTTT. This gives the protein CASSEIGGRIDGEAFF.

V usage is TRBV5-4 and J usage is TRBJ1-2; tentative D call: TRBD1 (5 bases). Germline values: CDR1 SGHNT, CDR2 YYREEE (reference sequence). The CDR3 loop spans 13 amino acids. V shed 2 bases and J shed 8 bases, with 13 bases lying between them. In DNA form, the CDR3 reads TGTGCCAGCAGCTTAGAAGGGGAAAGAGGCTACACCTTC. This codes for CASSLEGERGYTF.

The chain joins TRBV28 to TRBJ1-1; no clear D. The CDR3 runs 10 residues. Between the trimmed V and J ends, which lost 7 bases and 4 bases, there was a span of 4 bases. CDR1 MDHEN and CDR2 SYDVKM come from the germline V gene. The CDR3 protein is CASTRTEAFF. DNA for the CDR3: TGTGCCAGCACGCGCACTGAAGCTTTCTTT. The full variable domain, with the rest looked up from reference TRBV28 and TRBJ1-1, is DVKVTQSSRYLVKRTGEKVFLECVQDMDHENMFWYRQDPGLGLRLIYFSYDVKMKEKGDIPEGYSVSREKKERFSLILESASTNQTSMYLCASTRTEAFFGQGTRLTVV.

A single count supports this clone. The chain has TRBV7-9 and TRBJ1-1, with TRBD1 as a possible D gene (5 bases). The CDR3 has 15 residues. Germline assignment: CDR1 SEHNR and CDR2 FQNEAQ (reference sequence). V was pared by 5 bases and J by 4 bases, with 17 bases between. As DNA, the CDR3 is TGTGCCAGCAGCCTGGACGGACGGGGGGTCACTGAAGCTTTCTTT. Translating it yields CASSLDGRGVTEAFF. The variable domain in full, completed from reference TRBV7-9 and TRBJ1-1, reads DTGVSQNPRHKITKRGQNVTFRCDPISEHNRLYWYRQTLGQGPEFLTYFQNEAQLEKSRLLSDRFSAERPKGSFSTLEIQRTEQGDSAMYLCASSLDGRGVTEAFFGQGTRLTVV.

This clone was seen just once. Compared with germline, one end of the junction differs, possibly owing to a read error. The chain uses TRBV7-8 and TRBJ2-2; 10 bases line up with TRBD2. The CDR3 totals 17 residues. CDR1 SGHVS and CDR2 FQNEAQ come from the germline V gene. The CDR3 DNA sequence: TGTGCCAGCAGCGAAAGAGCGGGAGGGCCGAAGACCGGGGAGCTGTTTTTT. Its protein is CASSERAGGPKTGELFF.

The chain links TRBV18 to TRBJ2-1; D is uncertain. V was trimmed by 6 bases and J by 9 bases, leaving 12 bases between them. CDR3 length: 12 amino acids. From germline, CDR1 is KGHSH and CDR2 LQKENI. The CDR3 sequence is CASSPTSLEQFF. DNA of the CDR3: TGTGCCAGCTCCCCCACTTCCCTTGAGCAGTTCTTC. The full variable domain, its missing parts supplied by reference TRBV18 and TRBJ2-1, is NAGVMQNPRHLVRRRGQEARLRCSPMKGHSHVYWYRQLPEEGLKFMVYLQKENIIDESGMPKERFSAEFPKEGPSILRIQQVVRGDSAAYFCASSPTSLEQFFGPGTRLTVL.

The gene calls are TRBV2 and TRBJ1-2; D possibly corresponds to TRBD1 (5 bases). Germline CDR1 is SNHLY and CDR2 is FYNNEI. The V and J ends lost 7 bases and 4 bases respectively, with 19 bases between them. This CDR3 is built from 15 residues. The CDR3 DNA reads TGTGCCAGCACCCCCGGCGGGGGGGGTAGCTATGGCTACACCTTC. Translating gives CASTPGGGGSYGYTF. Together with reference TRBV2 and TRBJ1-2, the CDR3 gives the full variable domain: EPEVTQTPSHQVTQMGQEVILRCVPISNHLYFYWYRQILGQKVEFLVSFYNNEISEKSEIFDDQFSVERPDGSNFTLKIRSTKLEDSAMYFCASTPGGGGSYGYTFGSGTRLTVV.

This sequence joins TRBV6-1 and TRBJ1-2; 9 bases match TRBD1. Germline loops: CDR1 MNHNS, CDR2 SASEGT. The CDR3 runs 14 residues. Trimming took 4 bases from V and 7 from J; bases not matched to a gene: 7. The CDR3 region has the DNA TGTGCCAGCAGTGGACCGACAGGGGGGAGTGGCTACACCTTC. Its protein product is CASSGPTGGSGYTF.

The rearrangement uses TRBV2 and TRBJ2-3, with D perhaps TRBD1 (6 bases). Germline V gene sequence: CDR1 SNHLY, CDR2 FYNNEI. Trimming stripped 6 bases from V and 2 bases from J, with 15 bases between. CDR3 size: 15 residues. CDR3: CASSLTGLHTDTQYF. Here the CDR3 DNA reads TGTGCCAGCAGCCTTACAGGGCTACACACAGATACGCAGTATTTT.

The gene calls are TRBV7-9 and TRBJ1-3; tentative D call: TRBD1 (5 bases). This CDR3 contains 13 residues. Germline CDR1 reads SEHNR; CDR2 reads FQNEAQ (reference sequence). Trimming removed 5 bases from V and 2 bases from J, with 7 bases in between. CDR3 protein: CASSAGPGNTIYF. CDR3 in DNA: TGTGCCAGCAGCGCAGGGCCTGGAAACACCATATATTTT.

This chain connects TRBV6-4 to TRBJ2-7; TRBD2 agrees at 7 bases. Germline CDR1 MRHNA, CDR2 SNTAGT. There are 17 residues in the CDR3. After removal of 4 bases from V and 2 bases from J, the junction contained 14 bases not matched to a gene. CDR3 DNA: TGTGCCAGCAGTGCCCCTAAATGCGGGAGCAAGACCTACGAGCAGTACTTC. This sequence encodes CASSAPKCGSKTYEQYF.

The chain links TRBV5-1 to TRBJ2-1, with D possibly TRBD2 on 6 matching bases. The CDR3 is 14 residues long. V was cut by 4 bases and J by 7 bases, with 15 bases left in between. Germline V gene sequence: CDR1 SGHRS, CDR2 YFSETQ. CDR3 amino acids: CASSPTGESNEQFF. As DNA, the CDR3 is TGCGCCAGCAGCCCTACGGGAGAGTCTAATGAGCAGTTCTTC.

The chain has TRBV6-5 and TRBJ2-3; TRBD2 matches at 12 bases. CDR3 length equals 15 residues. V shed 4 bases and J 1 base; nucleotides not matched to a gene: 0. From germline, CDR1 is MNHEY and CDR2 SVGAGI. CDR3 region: CASSWTSGGTDTQYF. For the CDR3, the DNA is TGTGCCAGCAGTTGGACTAGCGGGGGCACAGATACGCAGTATTTT.

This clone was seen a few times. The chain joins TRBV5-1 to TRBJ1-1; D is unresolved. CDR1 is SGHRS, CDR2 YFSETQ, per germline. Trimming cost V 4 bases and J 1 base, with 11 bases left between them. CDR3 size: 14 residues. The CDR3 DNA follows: TGCGCCAGCAGCATTGAGGCGCAGAACACTGAAGCTTTCTTT. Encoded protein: CASSIEAQNTEAFF.

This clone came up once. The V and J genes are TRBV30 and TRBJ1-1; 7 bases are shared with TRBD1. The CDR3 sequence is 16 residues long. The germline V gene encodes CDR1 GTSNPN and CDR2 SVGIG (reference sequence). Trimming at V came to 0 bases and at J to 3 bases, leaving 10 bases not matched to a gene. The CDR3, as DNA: TGTGCCTGGAGTGTACCCCGAGGGGGCACTTACACTGAAGCTTTCTTT. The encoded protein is CAWSVPRGGTYTEAFF.

The CDR3 is CASSGQWNTEAFF. CDR3 nucleotide sequence: TGTGCCAGCAGTGGACAGTGGAACACTGAAGCTTTCTTT. V and J are TRBV2 and TRBJ1-1; D possibly corresponds to TRBD1 (5 bases). Per germline, CDR1 SNHLY and CDR2 FYNNEI. This CDR3 has 13 residues. V was clipped by 4 bases and J by 1 base, with 7 bases between them.

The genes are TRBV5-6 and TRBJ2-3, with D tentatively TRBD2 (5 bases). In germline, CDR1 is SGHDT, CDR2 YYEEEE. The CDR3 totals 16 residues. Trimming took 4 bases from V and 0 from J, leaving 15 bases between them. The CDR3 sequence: CASSPMDLASTDTQYF. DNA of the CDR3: TGTGCCAGCAGCCCCATGGACTTAGCTAGCACAGATACGCAGTATTTT.

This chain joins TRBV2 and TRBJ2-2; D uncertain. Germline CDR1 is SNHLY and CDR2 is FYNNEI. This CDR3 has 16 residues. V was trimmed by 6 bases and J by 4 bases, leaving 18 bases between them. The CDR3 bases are TGTGCCAGCAGCCCTAGACCCGAGATTACCACCGGGGAGCTGTTTTTT. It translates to CASSPRPEITTGELFF.

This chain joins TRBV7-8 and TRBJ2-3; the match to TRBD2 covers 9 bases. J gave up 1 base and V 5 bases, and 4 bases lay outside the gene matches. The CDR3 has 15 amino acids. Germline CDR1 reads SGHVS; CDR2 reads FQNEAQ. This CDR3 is CASSPRTSGTDTQYF. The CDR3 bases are TGTGCCAGCAGCCCCCGGACTAGCGGCACAGATACGCAGTATTTT.

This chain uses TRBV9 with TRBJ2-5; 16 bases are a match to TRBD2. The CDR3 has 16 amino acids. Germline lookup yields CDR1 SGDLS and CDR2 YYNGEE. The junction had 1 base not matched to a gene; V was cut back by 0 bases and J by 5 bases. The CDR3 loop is CASSVGGLAGGETQYF. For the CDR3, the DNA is TGTGCCAGCAGCGTAGGGGGACTAGCGGGAGGGGAGACCCAGTACTTC.

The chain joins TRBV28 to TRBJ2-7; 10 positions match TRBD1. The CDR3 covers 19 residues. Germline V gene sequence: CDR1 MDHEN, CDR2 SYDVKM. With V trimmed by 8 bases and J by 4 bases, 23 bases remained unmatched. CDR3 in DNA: TGTGCCAGCCCCAATTGCCCCCCCGGGACAGGGGTCCATCTGTACGAGCAGTACTTC. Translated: CASPNCPPGTGVHLYEQYF.

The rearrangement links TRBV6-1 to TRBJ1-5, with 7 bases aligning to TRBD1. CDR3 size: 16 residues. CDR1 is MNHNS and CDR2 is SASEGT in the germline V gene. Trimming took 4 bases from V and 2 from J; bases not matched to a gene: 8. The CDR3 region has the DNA TGTGCCAGCAGTGCCCGACAGGGATCGGGCAATCAGCCCCAGCATTTT. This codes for CASSARQGSGNQPQHF.

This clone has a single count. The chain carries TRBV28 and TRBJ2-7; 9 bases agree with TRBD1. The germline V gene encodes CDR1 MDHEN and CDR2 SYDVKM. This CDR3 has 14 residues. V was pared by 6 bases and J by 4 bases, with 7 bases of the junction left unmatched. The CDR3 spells CASSGYRGQYEQYF. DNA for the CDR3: TGTGCCAGCAGCGGATACAGGGGGCAATACGAGCAGTACTTC.

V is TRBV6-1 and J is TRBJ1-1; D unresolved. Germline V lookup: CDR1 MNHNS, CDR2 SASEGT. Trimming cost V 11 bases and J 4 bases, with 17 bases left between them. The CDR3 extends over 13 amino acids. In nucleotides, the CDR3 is TGTGCCTTAATGTCGTTGATGCGCACTGAAGCTTTCTTT. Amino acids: CALMSLMRTEAFF.

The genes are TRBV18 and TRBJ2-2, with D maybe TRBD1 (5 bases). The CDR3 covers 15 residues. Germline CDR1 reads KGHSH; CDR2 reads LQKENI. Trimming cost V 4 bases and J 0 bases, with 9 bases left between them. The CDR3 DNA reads TGTGCCAGCTCACAAGGGGCCGCGAACACCGGGGAGCTGTTTTTT. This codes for CASSQGAANTGELFF.

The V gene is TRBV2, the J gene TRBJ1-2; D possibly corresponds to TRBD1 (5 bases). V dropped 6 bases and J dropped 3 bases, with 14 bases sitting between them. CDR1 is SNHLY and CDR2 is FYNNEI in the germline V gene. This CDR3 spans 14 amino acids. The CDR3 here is CASRIRGRDYGYTF. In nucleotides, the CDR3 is TGTGCCAGCAGAATTAGGGGAAGGGACTATGGCTACACCTTC.